This T cell receptor (beta chain) comes out of a study of identical twins. TCRdb independently ran MiXCR on the 5' RACE reads; one entry per CDR3 protein. The repertoire holds hundreds of thousands of distinct CDR3 sequences, with about 22% as singletons. The germline V gene has CDR1 SEHNR and CDR2 FQNEAQ (reference sequence). The V end was cut by 5 bases, the J end by 2 bases, with 13 bases between. CDR3 length equals 15 residues. Study-level points and caveats: The models systematically underestimated how much out-of-frame TCR alpha was shared in monozygotic twins.

This clonotype has a handful of counts. Its cognate antigen is unknown. Healthy Caucasians supplied all donations. These data were also filed under a second study, of yellow fever vaccine responses in identical twins.

The material sequenced was CD4+ T cells sorted from blood. The rearrangement uses TRBV7-9 and TRBJ2-1; D may be TRBD2 (6 bases). The origin of this receptor is a woman younger than 35 in good health. The CDR3 DNA reads as TGTGCCAGCAGCCCCCGAGAGCGGGCCTACAATGAGCAGTTCTTC. Translation gives CASSPRERAYNEQFF.